The rows below give T cell receptor beta chains drawn from one sample of a study of blood T cell repertoires in COVID-19. Libraries were prepared by immunoSEQ multiplex PCR; TCRdb keeps only in-frame clonotypes and omits some of them. The table lists 12,000 to 15,000 clones, about 87% of them singletons. The material sequenced was peripheral blood. These receptors originate from a human donor in a cohort sampled during active COVID-19. Each CDR3 is given with its conserved first and last residue. D genes are given only for firm matches. Rows may omit the clone size; those that give it use once, few, many or a size class.

>TRBJ2-7|-|TRBV5-4|-
CASSTSGTQVYEQYF
TGTGCCAGCAGCACCTCCGGGACACAAGTCTACGAGCAGTACTTC
>TRBJ2-1|-|TRBV19|-
CASRDKSLTSTGEQFF
TGTGCCAGTAGGGACAAATCACTGACATCGACGGGTGAGCAGTTCTTC
>TRBJ1-5|few|TRBV19|TRBD1
CASSPRTGDGGNQPQHF
TGTGCCAGTAGTCCCCGGACAGGGGATGGCGGCAATCAGCCCCAGCATTTT
>TRBJ1-5|-|TRBV28|TRBD1
CASSLFWTGRQPQHF
TGTGCCAGCAGTTTATTCTGGACAGGGAGGCAGCCCCAGCATTTT
>TRBJ2-3|-|TRBV28|-
CASRDTSTDTQYF
TGTGCCAGCAGAGATACTAGCACAGATACGCAGTATTTT
>TRBJ1-2|-|TRBV11-3|TRBD1
CASSLGPGTGRSTNYGYTF
TGTGCCAGCAGCTTAGGTCCAGGGACAGGGCGAAGTACTAACTATGGCTACACCTTC
>TRBJ2-1|-|TRBV11-2|TRBD2
CASTLEPSGRAEQFF
TGTGCCAGCACCCTGGAGCCTAGCGGGAGGGCCGAGCAGTTCTTC
>TRBJ2-2|-|TRBV19|TRBD2
CASKAGGSTGELFF
TGTGCCAGTAAGGCGGGAGGGAGTACCGGGGAGCTGTTTTTT
>TRBJ2-1|-|TRBV7-3|TRBD2
CASSSTSGRNNEQFF
TGTGCCAGCAGCTCTACTAGCGGGAGGAATAATGAGCAGTTCTTC
>TRBJ1-5|-|TRBV27|-
CASSFGSRVQPQHF
TGTGCCAGCAGTTTCGGGTCCCGGGTTCAGCCCCAGCATTTT
>TRBJ2-1|-|TRBV14|-
CASSQRLSYNEQFF
TGTGCCAGCAGCCAACGGTTATCCTACAATGAGCAGTTCTTC
>TRBJ2-2|-|TRBV5-1|-
CASSLVSGELFF
TGCGCCAGCAGCTTGGTATCCGGGGAGCTGTTTTTT
>TRBJ2-6|-|TRBV28|-
CASRDRSGANVLTF
TGTGCCAGCAGGGACAGATCTGGGGCCAACGTCCTGACTTTC
>TRBJ1-3|once|TRBV18|TRBD1
CASSPRTGGNTIYF
TGTGCCAGCTCACCGAGGACAGGGGGAAACACCATATATTTT
>TRBJ2-3|-|TRBV6-2/TRBV6-3|TRBD2
CASSLGLAGVDTQYF
TGTGCCAGCAGTTTAGGACTAGCGGGAGTAGATACGCAGTATTTT
>TRBJ1-5|-|TRBV5-1|TRBD1
CASTPPTGPGGPQHF
TGCGCCAGCACCCCCCCGACAGGGCCTGGTGGGCCCCAGCATTTT
>TRBJ2-6|-|TRBV5-1|-
CASSPTRGANVLTF
TGCGCCAGCAGCCCTACTAGGGGGGCCAACGTCCTGACTTTC
>TRBJ2-3|-|TRBV24-1|TRBD1
CATSDGTGGRGDTQYF
TGTGCCACCAGTGATGGGACAGGGGGCAGGGGAGATACGCAGTATTTT
>TRBJ2-1|-|TRBV18|TRBD2
CASSPRLSGRGISSYNEQFF
TGTGCCAGCTCACCACGGTTGAGCGGGAGGGGGATAAGCTCCTACAATGAGCAGTTCTTC
>TRBJ2-1|-|TRBV6-2/TRBV6-3|-
CASSYGHSPNEQFF
TGTGCCAGCAGTTACGGTCACAGCCCCAATGAGCAGTTCTTC
>TRBJ2-7|-|TRBV27|-
CASSPTAAYEQYF
TGTGCCAGCAGTCCGACAGCTGCCTACGAGCAGTACTTC
>TRBJ2-3|-|TRBV12-5|-
CASGLQMTSDTQYF
TGTGCTAGTGGTCTGCAAATGACTAGTGATACGCAGTATTTT
>TRBJ2-4|-|TRBV9|TRBD1
CASSPLDRSLAKNIQYF
TGTGCCAGCAGCCCCTTGGACAGGAGCCTAGCCAAAAACATTCAGTACTTC
>TRBJ2-7|few|TRBV5-1|TRBD2
CASSYGTTDSYEQYF
TGCGCCAGCAGCTACGGGACTACGGATTCCTACGAGCAGTACTTC
>TRBJ1-1|-|TRBV4-1|-
CASSQATAGGTEAFF
TGCGCCAGCAGCCAAGCGACCGCTGGAGGAACTGAAGCTTTCTTT
>TRBJ1-1|-|TRBV2|-
CASSGMNTEAFF
TGTGCCAGCAGTGGTATGAACACTGAAGCTTTCTTT
>TRBJ1-4|few|TRBV5-4|TRBD1
CASSDGQGTTNEKLFF
TGTGCCAGCAGCGACGGACAGGGGACAACTAATGAAAAACTGTTTTTT
>TRBJ1-2|-|TRBV27|TRBD1
CASSLNPTGKNGYTF
TGTGCCAGCAGTTTAAATCCGACAGGGAAGAATGGCTACACCTTC
>TRBJ1-4|few|TRBV5-1|-
CASSWQSHEKLFF
TGCGCCAGCAGTTGGCAGTCCCATGAAAAACTGTTTTTT
>TRBJ2-2|-|TRBV5-4|-
CASSQNPTGELFF
TGTGCCAGCAGCCAGAACCCCACCGGGGAGCTGTTTTTT
>TRBJ2-3|-|TRBV3-1/TRBV3-2|-
CASSQRVDTDTQYF
TGTGCCAGCAGCCAAAGAGTAGACACAGATACGCAGTATTTT
>TRBJ2-7|-|TRBV14|-
CASSQGDVRDKKYPTREQYF
TGTGCCAGCAGCCAAGGTGATGTACGGGACAAGAAGTACCCTACGAGGGAGCAGTACTTC
>TRBJ1-5|-|TRBV24-1|-
CATSGDHSNQPQHF
TGTGCCACCTCGGGGGACCATAGCAATCAGCCCCAGCATTTT
>TRBJ2-2|once|TRBV12-5|-
CASGSLPGAGELFF
TGTGCTAGTGGTTCCTTACCGGGAGCCGGGGAGCTGTTTTTT
>TRBJ2-3|-|TRBV5-4|TRBD1
CASSFRQGSDTQYF
TGTGCCAGCAGCTTTCGACAGGGAAGTGATACGCAGTATTTT
>TRBJ1-6|-|TRBV14|TRBD1
CASSQRTGVYSPLHF
TGTGCCAGCAGCCAACGGACAGGGGTTTATTCACCCCTCCACTTT
>TRBJ2-1|-|TRBV27|-
CASSSLGYNEQFF
TGTGCCAGCAGTTCACTCGGGTACAATGAGCAGTTCTTC
>TRBJ2-3|-|TRBV11-1|-
CASSSTPLVGGMAQYF
TGTGCCAGCAGCTCCACCCCGCTAGTAGGAGGGATGGCGCAGTATTTT
>TRBJ2-4|-|TRBV28|-
CASSSPDSSFNIQYF
TGTGCCAGCAGTTCCCCAGACAGCTCCTTTAACATTCAGTACTTC
>TRBJ1-1|-|TRBV3-1/TRBV3-2|-
CASSPRPGVGTEAFF
TGTGCCAGCAGCCCCCGGCCGGGTGTCGGCACTGAAGCTTTCTTT
>TRBJ2-2|-|TRBV10-2|TRBD2
CASTQGTSGPTGELFF
TGCGCCAGCACCCAAGGGACTAGCGGGCCTACCGGGGAGCTGTTTTTT
>TRBJ1-1|-|TRBV6-5|-
CASSLTEGSEAFF
TGTGCCAGCAGCTTGACGGAGGGGTCCGAAGCTTTCTTT
>TRBJ2-2|few|TRBV11-3|-
CASSLEGAGELFF
TGTGCCAGCAGCTTAGAAGGGGCCGGGGAGCTGTTTTTT
>TRBJ2-5|once|TRBV15|-
CATSRGPETQYF
TGTGCCACCAGCAGAGGGCCAGAGACCCAGTACTTC
>TRBJ2-3|-|TRBV7-2|TRBD2
CASSSISGRVTDTQYF
TGTGCCAGCAGCTCCATTAGCGGGAGAGTAACAGATACGCAGTATTTT
>TRBJ2-1|-|TRBV4-2|-
CASSQGRGSYNEQFF
TGTGCCAGCAGCCAAGGGAGGGGTAGCTACAATGAGCAGTTCTTC
>TRBJ2-7|-|TRBV19|TRBD2
CASSIVGPLAGGSYEQYF
TGTGCCAGTAGTATTGTTGGCCCCCTAGCGGGAGGCTCCTACGAGCAGTACTTC
>TRBJ1-1|-|TRBV15|TRBD1
CATSRATGSFSEAFF
TGTGCCACCAGCAGAGCGACAGGGTCTTTTTCTGAAGCTTTCTTT
>TRBJ1-2|-|TRBV12-3/TRBV12-4|-
CASSPQVYGYTF
TGTGCCAGCAGTCCTCAGGTTTATGGCTACACCTTC